Listed here is a single T cell receptor beta chain. Vbeta (60) and Jbeta (13) primers were used in the PCR. Method: immunoSEQ multiplex PCR; TCRdb's copy keeps in-frame clones and lacks some. The table records approximately 110,000 clones, around three quarters of them present only once. Germline V CDR1 and CDR2: SQVTM, ANQGSEA. This CDR3 is built from 13 residues. Unmatched junction bases numbered 1, after V lost 4 bases and J lost 2 bases. This sample is drawn from a study of cytomegalovirus exposure and HLA in healthy donors. This clonotype was obtained from a woman in her forties in good health and CMV-seropositive. Sequencing input: PBMCs. The chain employs TRBV29-1 and TRBJ1-3; 8 nucleotides line up with TRBD1. In DNA form, the CDR3 reads TGCAGCGTTGGGACAGGGACTGGAAACACCATATATTTT. Translation: CSVGTGTGNTIYF.